These 9 T cell receptor beta chains share one sample of origin, sequenced in a study of tumor and adjacent non-tumor tissue in lung cancer. RNA was extracted from bulk tissue without any cell sorting. This non-tumor lung sample came from over 3 cm beyond the tumor edge. A modified ARM-PCR protocol with three rounds of nested PCR amplified TCRbeta. TCRdb recomputed calls from the multiplex PCR reads with MiXCR, one row per CDR3 protein. The sample gives about 67,000 distinct CDR3 sequences, around 82% of which show up once; 45% is in the top ten. Sequencing was carried out using distant non-tumor lung tissue. The receptors here all came from a man aged 55 to 70 with non-small cell lung cancer.

This clonotype came up once. The chain combines TRBV6-1 with TRBJ2-7; 9 bases fit TRBD1. Germline CDR1 MNHNS, CDR2 SASEGT. With 6 bases clipped from V and 3 bases from J, the junction kept 18 bases outside the gene matches. The CDR3 covers 18 residues. CDR3 in amino acids: CASRVTTTDRGRNYEQYF. CDR3 bases: TGTGCCAGCAGGGTCACCACAACTGACAGGGGGAGGAACTACGAGCAGTACTTC.

This clonotype came up many times. Mismatch with germline at one junction end may stem from a read error. V usage is TRBV5-1 and J usage is TRBJ2-1; D remains ambiguous. The CDR3 covers 13 residues. Looked up from germline, CDR1 is SGHRS and CDR2 is YFSETQ. CDR3 DNA sequence: TGCGCCGGCAGCTTGACCGGGTCCCATGAGCAGTTCTTC. This translates into CAGSLTGSHEQFF. Looking up the rest from reference TRBV5-1 and TRBJ2-1 gives the full variable domain: KAGVTQTPRYLIKTRGQQVTLSCSPISGHRSVSWYQQTPGQGLQFLFEYFSETQRNKGNFPGRFSGRQFSNSRSEMNVSTLELGDSALYLCAGSLTGSHEQFFGPGTRLTVL.

With regard to this clonotype: Germline is not matched at one junction end, which may reflect a read error. The chain uses TRBV29-1 and TRBJ2-5, with TRBD2 as a possible D gene (5 bases). This CDR3 has 14 amino acids. CDR1 SQVTM and CDR2 ANQGSEA come from the germline V gene. In nucleotides, the CDR3 is TGCAGCGTTGCCGGCGGGCTAGCAGAAGACACCCAGTACTTC. Its translation is CSVAGGLAEDTQYF.

In this sample, this clonotype turned up once. The rearrangement uses TRBV28 and TRBJ2-3, with 8 bases identical to TRBD2. Germline V lookup: CDR1 MDHEN, CDR2 SYDVKM. The CDR3 extends over 15 amino acids. V shed 4 bases and J 5 bases; nucleotides not matched to a gene: 8. The CDR3 loop reads CASSWTSLSIDTQYF. The CDR3 region has the DNA TGTGCCAGCAGTTGGACTAGCCTTAGTATAGATACGCAGTATTTT.

The chain links TRBV6-1 to TRBJ1-5; D is possibly TRBD2 (5 bases). The J call is doubtful: the DNA matches TRBJ2-3 better. The CDR3 runs 14 residues. Germline V CDR1 and CDR2: MNHNS, SASEGT. The CDR3 region is CASSEEGGSLPQYF. The CDR3 nucleotides are TGTGCCAGCAGTGAAGAAGGAGGCAGCTTACCCCAGTATTTT.

Comment on this clonotype: The junction departs from germline at one end; a sequencing error may be responsible. V and J are TRBV5-4 and TRBJ2-2; D may be TRBD2 (6 bases). Germline V gives CDR1 SGHNT, CDR2 YYREEE (reference sequence). The CDR3 sequence is 17 residues long. The CDR3 here is CACSPGGGRVNTGEPFF. The CDR3 coding sequence is TGTGCCTGCAGCCCTGGGGGAGGCAGGGTGAACACCGGGGAGCCGTTTTTT.

This chain connects TRBV6-2 or TRBV6-3 to TRBJ2-2, with 9 nucleotides matching TRBD2. The CDR3 consists of 15 residues. With V trimmed by 6 bases and J by 4 bases, 6 bases remained unmatched. CDR1 MNHEY and CDR2 SVGEGT come from the germline V gene. The CDR3 sequence: CASRPGLAVTGELFF. Here the CDR3 DNA reads TGTGCCAGCAGACCGGGACTAGCAGTCACCGGGGAGCTGTTTTTT.

The gene calls are TRBV20-1 and TRBJ1-5; 8 bases map to TRBD1. The J call may be mistaken, given a closer DNA end match to TRBJ2-3. Germline CDR1 DFQATT, CDR2 SNEGSKA (reference sequence). The CDR3 is 15 amino acids. CDR3 amino acids: CSARTQGDSNQPQYF. As DNA, the CDR3 is TGCAGTGCTAGAACACAGGGGGATAGCAATCAGCCCCAGTATTTT.

Points on this clonotype: The junction departs from the called germline gene at one end, perhaps through a read error. This sequence joins TRBV5-4 and TRBJ2-3; D unresolved. Germline values: CDR1 SGHNT, CDR2 YYREEE (reference sequence). The CDR3 runs to 15 residues. This chain's CDR3 is CASSFGGNPTDTHFF. CDR3 in DNA: TGTGCCAGCAGCTTCGGTGGGAACCCAACAGATACGCACTTTTTT. The whole variable domain, filled in from reference TRBV5-4 and TRBJ2-3, reads ETGVTQSPTHLIKTRGQQVTLRCSSQSGHNTVSWYQQALGQGPQFIFQYYREEENGRGNFPPRFSGLQFPNYSSELNVNALELDDSALYLCASSFGGNPTDTHFFGPGTRLTVL.